This T cell receptor beta chain comes out of a study of T cell repertoires in urothelial bladder cancer (dated by TCRdb to between 2018 and 2021). About the study as a whole: Of the approximately 12 resected lesions, three were clinical stage cT0, three were cTa, three were cT1, and three were cT2 or greater. The study compared clonality of the TCR repertoire in bladder tumors against clonality in benign bladder inflammation. Some twelve patients with bladder lesions who were undergoing transurethral resection were prospectively identified. About eleven resected bladder lesions were studied, comprising urothelial carcinoma (UC+) and benign (UC-) specimens.

Study-wide conclusions, independent of this receptor: In carcinoma specimens, one T-cell clone made up as much as 17% of infiltrating lymphocytes, versus 2% to 2.5% in benign specimens. Fewer T cells were found in urothelial carcinoma specimens than in benign specimens, with medians of roughly 5,300 and 25,000, respectively. A median tumor infiltrating lymphocyte percentage of around 1.9% was observed in carcinoma specimens, compared with about 13% in benign specimens.

The immunoSEQ assay was used to sequence the CDR3 region of the TCR beta chain. The authors processed their data as follows. For each specimen, the T-cell fraction, clonal dominance, and maximum TCR clone frequency were calculated. Not all clones reach the TCRdb copy of this immuneACCESS table, which keeps in-frame sequences only. Checked studies attribute under half of the gap to unresolved V genes and leave the rest unexplained. V, J and clone size are taken as reported in that table, and D and trimming were inferred from the DNA itself. The sample has 5,000 to 7,500 clones on record, 71% of them singletons. The ten largest clones add up to about 12% of the sample. This clone occurred a few times. The specificity of this receptor is unknown. The sample holds no much larger clone one base away, and base qualities are not on file. V is shortened by 6 bases, J by 0 bases, and the region joining them spans 9 bases. Including the terminal cysteine and phenylalanine, the CDR3 comprises 14 residues. Kept here is only the CDR3 DNA, which spans 42 bases and is read in frame from base 1. The germline V gene gives CDR1 as MDHEN and CDR2 as SYDVKM.

Bladder lesion specimens were obtained at transurethral resection and were stored at -80C. From bladder specimens obtained at transurethral resection, DNA was extracted. The clonotype was recovered from a human donor with urothelial carcinoma. The sequence is built from TRBV28 and TRBJ1-3, with the D gene uncertain. The sequencing input was tumor-infiltrating cells from bladder cancer. CDR3 loop: CASRGTYSGNTIYF. The nucleotide sequence is TGTGCCAGCAGGGGTACGTACTCTGGAAACACCATATATTTT. Reference TRBV28 and TRBJ1-3 proteins supply the regions before and after the CDR3; the full variable domain is: DVKVTQSSRYLVKRTGEKVFLECVQDMDHENMFWYRQDPGLGLRLIYFSYDVKMKEKGDIPEGYSVSREKKERFSLILESASTNQTSMYLCASRGTYSGNTIYFGEGSWLTVV.